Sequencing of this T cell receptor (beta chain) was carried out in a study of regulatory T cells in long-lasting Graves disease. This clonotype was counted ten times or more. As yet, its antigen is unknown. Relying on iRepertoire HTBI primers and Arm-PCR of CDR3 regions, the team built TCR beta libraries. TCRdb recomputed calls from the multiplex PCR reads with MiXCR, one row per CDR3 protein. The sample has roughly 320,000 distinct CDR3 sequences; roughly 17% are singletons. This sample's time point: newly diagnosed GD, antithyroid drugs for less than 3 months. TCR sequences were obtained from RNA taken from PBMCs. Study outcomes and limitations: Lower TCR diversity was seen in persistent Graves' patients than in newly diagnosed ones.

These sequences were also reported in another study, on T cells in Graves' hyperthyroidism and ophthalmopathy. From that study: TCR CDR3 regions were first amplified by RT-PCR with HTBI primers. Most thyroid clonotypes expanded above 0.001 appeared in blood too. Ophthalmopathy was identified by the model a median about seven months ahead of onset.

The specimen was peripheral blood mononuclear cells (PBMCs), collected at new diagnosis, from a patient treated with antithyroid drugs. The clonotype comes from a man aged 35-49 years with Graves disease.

CDR3 sequence: CASSTRTRRVGDTDTQYF. The CDR3 nucleotides are TGTGCCAGCTCAACACGAACCCGCAGGGTGGGGGACACAGATACGCAGTATTTT. This chain uses TRBV18 with TRBJ2-3; tentatively, D is TRBD1 or TRBD2 (5 bases each). This CDR3 has 18 residues. Trimming left V 5 bases short and J 2 bases short, with 23 bases between. Germline V gene data show CDR1 as KGHSH and CDR2 as LQKENI.